What follows describes a single T cell receptor (beta chain). Antigen: not known. V lost 6 bases, J lost 3 bases, and 11 bases lay in between. This CDR3 has 13 residues. The germline gives CDR1 SSHAT, CDR2 FNYEAQ (reference sequence). This sample is drawn from a study of OX40 agonist ivuxolimab in advanced cancers. Study results and limitations: Certain nonresponders additionally had low normalized T-cell clonal expansion. No antigen was identified for the clonally expanded peripheral T cells.

Assay: immunoSEQ multiplex PCR; the TCRdb copy retains only in-frame clones and omits some. The sample yields roughly 89,000 clones, around 90% seen once. V is TRBV7-7 and J is TRBJ2-5, with D uncertain. The receptor was derived from an adult with an advanced solid tumor such as melanoma, head and neck, liver or kidney cancer. Material: CD4+ or CD8+ T cells sorted from blood, obtained in a trial of the OX40 agonist ivuxolimab. The CDR3 region is CASSPDLKETQYF. In DNA form, the CDR3 reads TGTGCCAGCAGTCCAGACTTAAAAGAGACCCAGTACTTC.